This T cell receptor (beta chain) was captured by sequencing in a study of T cell repertoires in cytomegalovirus infection. Study information: Public TCR beta signatures indicated both CMV infection and matching HLA type.

Findings and limits, study-wide: Summed frequency of public TCR beta families distinguished CMV carriers with the relevant HLA. Ex vivo, HLA-C-restricted CMV-specific TCR beta clonotypes prevailed over the rest of the response.

TCRdb re-derived calls from the reads in MiXCR, one entry per CDR3 protein. The table records around 110,000 distinct CDR3 sequences, 10% of them present only once. The CDR3 extends over 14 amino acids. Germline CDR1 and CDR2: MNHEY and SVGEGT. The V end lost 2 bases, the J end lost 6 bases, and 11 bases lay between the germline ends. This clonotype has at least ten counts. Its cognate antigen is unknown. Sequencing was performed on PBMCs, sequenced either directly or after in vitro stimulation (not recorded which). The receptor was derived from a human donor in good health (CMV status not recorded). Some clones in this sample may be carry-over from other donors' samples. The chain has TRBV6-2 or TRBV6-3 and TRBJ1-5; no firm D call. For the CDR3, the DNA is TGTGCCAGCAGTTACGGTGGCAGAGGTCAGCCCCAGCATTTT. Its translation: CASSYGGRGQPQHF.